This T cell receptor beta chain appears in the sequencing data of a study of high-grade serous ovarian cancer treatment subgroups (dated by TCRdb to about 2021). Notes on the research overall: A mean of approximately 13,000 reads and about 7,500 unique TCR beta rearrangements per sample was generated by sequencing. The study examined TCR beta repertoires in high-grade serous ovarian cancer patients who were grouped under a laparoscopic triage algorithm by complete gross resection or by neoadjuvant chemotherapy response. A cohort of some 30 patients was included: roughly 10 with no residual disease after primary surgery (R0), roughly 10 who were excellent NACT responders, and roughly 10 who were poor NACT responders. One primary tumor sample and two metastatic tumor samples were contributed by each patient, so that some 100 samples were obtained in total.

The 90 tumor samples underwent high-throughput TCR profiling using ImmunoSEQ. The study's processing was this. Richness (unique productive sequences), clonality, evenness and relatedness were included as repertoire diversity metrics, and similarity between samples was assessed with the Bhattacharyya coefficient. Conclusions stayed consistent in a sensitivity analysis that left out TCRs with fewer than two reads. Not all clones reach the TCRdb copy of this immuneACCESS table, which keeps in-frame sequences only. Checked studies attribute under half of the gap to unresolved V genes and leave the rest unexplained. V and J calls and clone size are as listed in that table; D and trimming were resolved from the DNA. This sample gives 4,000 to 6,000 clones in total; more than 60% of them show up just once. The biggest ten clones account for around 15% of the sample. Overall results and qualifications from the work: The TCR repertoire analyses centered on CDR3, and CDR1 and CDR2 were not analyzed. Repertoire similarity ranging from roughly 0.1 to 0.79 was observed between tumors from the same patient, whereas almost no similarity was observed between different patients. Because bulk tumor TCR sequencing provided no spatial information, insight into HGSC tumor complexity and diversity was limited. TCR clonal relatedness correlated positively with neoantigen level and, by trend, with copy number variation and mutation load from whole-genome sequencing.

This clone was counted only a few times. What this receptor recognizes is not known. No base-level quality is on record; no much larger clone is a single base apart. Tumor samples were obtained before definitive surgery or chemotherapy. Genomic DNA extraction was performed by the MD Anderson Biospecimen Extraction Resource, and TCR sequencing was carried out by the MD Anderson Cancer Genomics Laboratory. This TCR was sampled from a human donor with high-grade serous ovarian cancer. The sequenced material came from tumor tissue.

In nucleotides, the sequence is TGTGCCAGCAGTCGACAGGGGGGCTCCACTTCACCCCTCCACTTT. This codes for CASSRQGGSTSPLHF. The rearranged segments are TRBV6-5 and TRBJ1-6; TRBD1 matches 9 bases in the middle. Taken from the germline V gene, the CDR1 and CDR2 loops are MNHEY and SVGAGI. From the cysteine up to the phenylalanine, the CDR3 has a length of 15 residues. CDR3 DNA is the only sequence kept; it has 45 bases, read in frame from the first base. Ends trimmed: V by 5 bases, J by 9 bases; bases unmatched to a gene: 8.